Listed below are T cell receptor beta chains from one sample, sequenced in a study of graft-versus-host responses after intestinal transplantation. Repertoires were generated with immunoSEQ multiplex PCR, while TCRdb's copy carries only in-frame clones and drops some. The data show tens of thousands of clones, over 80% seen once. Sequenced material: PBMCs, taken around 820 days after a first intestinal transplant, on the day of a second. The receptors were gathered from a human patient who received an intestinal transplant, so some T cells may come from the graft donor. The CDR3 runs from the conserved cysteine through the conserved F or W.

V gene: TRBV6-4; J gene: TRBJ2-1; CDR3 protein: CASSDSSEGANEQFF
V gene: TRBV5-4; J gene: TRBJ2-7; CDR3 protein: CASSLYPLQRGPYEQYF
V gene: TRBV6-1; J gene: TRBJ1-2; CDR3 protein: CASSPRTGDGYTF
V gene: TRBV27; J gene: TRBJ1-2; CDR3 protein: CASSFAGNYGYTF
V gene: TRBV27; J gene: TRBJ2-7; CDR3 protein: CASSLMGSVLYEQYF
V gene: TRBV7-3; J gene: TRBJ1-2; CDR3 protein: CASSPDRQNYGYTF
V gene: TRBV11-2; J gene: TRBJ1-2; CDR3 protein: CASSLVDGLENGYTF
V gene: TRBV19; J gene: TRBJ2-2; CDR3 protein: CASKRGDYLGTGELFF
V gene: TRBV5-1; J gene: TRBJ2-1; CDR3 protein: CASSWGSGRSYNEQFF
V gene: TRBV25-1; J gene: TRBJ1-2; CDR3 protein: CASSAGGVYGYTF
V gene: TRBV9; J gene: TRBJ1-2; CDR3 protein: CASSAVLGARGYGYTF
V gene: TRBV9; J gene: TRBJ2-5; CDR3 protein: CASSVGLEETQYF
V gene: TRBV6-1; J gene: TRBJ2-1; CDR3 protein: CASSESNPSYNEQFF
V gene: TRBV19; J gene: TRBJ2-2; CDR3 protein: CASSRGLQNTGELFF
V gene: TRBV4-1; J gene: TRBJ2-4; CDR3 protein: CASSQGGVGSSRIQYF
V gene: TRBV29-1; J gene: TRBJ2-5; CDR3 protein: CSARIFQETQYF
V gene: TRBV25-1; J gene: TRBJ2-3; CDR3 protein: CASSERRTDTQYF
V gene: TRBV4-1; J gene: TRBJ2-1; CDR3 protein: CASSQDFALGQFF
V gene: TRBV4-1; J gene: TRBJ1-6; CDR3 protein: CASSSPGQGNSPLHF
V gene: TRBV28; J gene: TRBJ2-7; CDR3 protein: CASSSLHRNEQYF
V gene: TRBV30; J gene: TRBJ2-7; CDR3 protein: CAWSGQTPEEQYF
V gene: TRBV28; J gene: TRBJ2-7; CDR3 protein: CASRSYEQYF
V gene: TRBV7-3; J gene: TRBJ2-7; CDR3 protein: CASSFGPPTSGKYEQYF
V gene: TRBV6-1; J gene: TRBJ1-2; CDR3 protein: CASTRVGTPSAGYTF
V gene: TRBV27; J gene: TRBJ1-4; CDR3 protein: CASSLLGESGEKLFF
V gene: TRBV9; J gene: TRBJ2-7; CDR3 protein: CASSVGGFSFNEQYF
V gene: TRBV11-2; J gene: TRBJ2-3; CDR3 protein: CASSLARFGADTQYF
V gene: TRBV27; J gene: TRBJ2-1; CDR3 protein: CASSIGTSGLLSYNEQFF
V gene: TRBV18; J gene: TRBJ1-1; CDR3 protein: CASSYQANTEAFF
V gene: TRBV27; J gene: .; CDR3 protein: CASSFGLAYEQYF
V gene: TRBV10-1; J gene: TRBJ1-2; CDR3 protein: CASSATPVSGYTF
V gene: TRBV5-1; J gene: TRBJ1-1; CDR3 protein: CASSLYRGGVNTEAFF
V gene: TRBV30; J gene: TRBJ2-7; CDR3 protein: CARATGAPGEQYF
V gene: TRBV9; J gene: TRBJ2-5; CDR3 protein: CASSPRSLETQYF
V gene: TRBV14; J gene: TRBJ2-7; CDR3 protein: CASSHRSRGGEQYF
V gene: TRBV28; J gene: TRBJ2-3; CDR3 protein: CASSLPRGLPTQYF
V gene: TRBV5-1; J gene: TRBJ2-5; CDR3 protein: CASSLYNGGQARETQYF
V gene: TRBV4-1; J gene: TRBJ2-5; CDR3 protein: CASSQDTDPRETQYF
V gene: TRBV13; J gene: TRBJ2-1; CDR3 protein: CASSLGLGVRGNEQFF
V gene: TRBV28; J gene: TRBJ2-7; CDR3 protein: CASSLPPGTTSYEQYF